The source of this T cell receptor (beta chain) is a study of cytotoxic CD8 clonotypes in ibrutinib-treated CLL (dated by TCRdb to about 2021). Study-level background: The cohort included around 15 treatment-naive and roughly ten relapsed/refractory patients; under 18 were IGHV unmutated. Response samples were obtained after a median of roughly eleven months of treatment, with a range of roughly 6 to 36 months. Longitudinal samples were available for about 30% of the 86 trial participants. Responses were partial in around 25 patients and complete in 2; after median around 65 months follow-up, about 14 stayed in remission and about twelve progressed. Cryopreserved peripheral blood mononuclear cells were collected at three points: before therapy, at response, and at either sustained remission or disease progression. On average, each sample yielded around 230,000 productive templates and tens of thousands of productive rearrangements. Beyond this particular receptor, the publication reports: Public clonotypes were rare and either shrank or stayed stable during treatment, and the rise in clonality at ibrutinib response reflected expansion of private clonotypes. At baseline, clonality was higher than in age-matched healthy donors and showed a strong correlation with circulating CD8+ T-cell counts. At ibrutinib response clonality went up, during sustained remission it held steady, and at progression it dropped back toward baseline. Lymph node repertoires were not examined, and the timing of sampling was not matched between patients in sustained remission and those whose disease progressed.

Concerning this clone: What this receptor recognizes is not known. One base away there is no much larger clone; base qualities are not given.

The goal of deep resolution MiSeq sequencing was a depth between 1 in 1 million and 1 in 200,000 T cells, and coverage averaged 10x per clonotype. TCR beta libraries were generated with the immunoSEQ hsTCRB Kit. Turning to the authors' computational methods: ImmunoSEQ Data Assistant and ImmunoSEQ Analyzer were used for data analysis, and V, D and J genes were assigned according to IMGT definitions. Clonality, which ranges from 0 to 1, was calculated as one minus the normalized Shannon entropy of productive rearrangement frequencies. Only overrepresented clonotypes making up at least 0.05% of each patient's repertoire were included in the public clonotype analysis. Thirteen age-matched healthy donor repertoires from immuneACCESS were used as controls for clonality. In its TCRdb copy, this immuneACCESS table keeps in-frame sequences only and misses some clones. Where compared with another copy, unresolved V genes explain less than half of these, and the others have no known cause. The V and J calls and clone size were taken over from that table, and D and trimming were inferred from the DNA. This sample gives about 76,000 clones in total; about 82% of them show up just once. The biggest ten clones account for under 7% of the sample.

For TCR beta library preparation, around 1.9 micrograms of genomic DNA were extracted from the cryopreserved PBMCs. Longitudinal blood samples from CLL patients on ibrutinib monotherapy underwent high-throughput TCR beta sequencing. The patients took part in an open-label, single-center phase 2 trial of ibrutinib monotherapy. Specimen: PBMCs, collected before ibrutinib treatment. The sequence was collected from a human donor with chronic lymphocytic leukemia.

In nucleotides, the sequence is TGCGCCAGCAGTGACCCAAGTGCGCGGGGGGCCTACGAGCAGTACTTC. This is translated as CASSDPSARGAYEQYF. In this chain, TRBV10-2 is recombined with TRBJ2-7; the central 8 bases match TRBD2. In the germline V gene, CDR1 corresponds to WSHSY and CDR2 to SAAADI. Clipping removes 3 bases from V and 2 bases from J, with 9 as the unmatched junction base count. The CDR3 runs 16 residues from the cysteine to the phenylalanine. Left in the record is the CDR3 DNA by itself, 48 bases read in frame from the first base.